This TCR beta chain was observed in a study of neoadjuvant anti-PD-1 for oral cavity cancer. There are 13 residues in the CDR3. The V end was cut by 1 base, the J end by 8 bases, with 11 bases between. CDR1 is MGHRA, CDR2 YSYEKL, per germline. Patients had newly diagnosed, untreated stage II-IVA oral cavity squamous cell carcinoma. Analysis of PBMCs was direct, with no culture step. The data were produced by immunoSEQ multiplex PCR, yet TCRdb's version contains in-frame clones alone and is incomplete. The table lists roughly 67,000 clones, around 83% of them singletons. The chain employs TRBV4-1 and TRBJ1-2, with unresolved D. Sequences were derived from PBMCs, sampled before nivolumab (anti-PD-1) treatment. The receptor was derived from a person aged 35-80 years with oral cavity squamous cell carcinoma. The CDR3 protein is CASSQVWVMGYTF. In DNA, the CDR3 is TGCGCCAGCAGCCAAGTTTGGGTCATGGGCTACACCTTC.